This is a list of T cell receptor beta chains from one sample in a study of regulatory T cells in long-lasting Graves disease. Each CDR3 protein gets one entry after TCRdb re-called the multiplex PCR reads with MiXCR. The repertoire holds 420,000 or so distinct CDR3 sequences, with 16% as singletons. These data are also associated with another study on T cells in Graves' hyperthyroidism and ophthalmopathy.

The sample in question was peripheral blood mononuclear cells (PBMCs), obtained at new diagnosis, from a patient treated with antithyroid drugs. These receptors were obtained from a woman younger than 30 with Graves disease. Both conserved end residues are part of each CDR3. A D gene is named only where the DNA matches it firmly. Rows give clone size only sometimes, using once, few, many, or a class for an expanded clone.

v_call	j_call	clone_size	d_call	cdr3_nt	cdr3_aa
TRBV3-1	TRBJ2-5	many	-	TGTGCCAGCAGCCGCCAAGCGGAAGAGACCCAGTACTTC	CASSRQAEETQYF
TRBV7-9	TRBJ2-1	many	TRBD1	TGTGCCAGCAGCTCCCAGGGGGACACGTACAATGAGCAGTTCTTC	CASSSQGDTYNEQFF
TRBV7-2	TRBJ2-3	few	-	TGTGCCAGCAGCCCTTGGGCGGCTAGCGGCACAGATACGCAGTATTTT	CASSPWAASGTDTQYF
TRBV12-3/TRBV12-4	TRBJ2-2	many	TRBD2	TGTGCCAGCAGTAGGACTAGCGACACCGGGGAGCTGTTTTTT	CASSRTSDTGELFF
TRBV28	TRBJ2-5	many	TRBD1	TGTGCCAGCACTTCCGGGACAGTCACTGAGACCCAGTACTTC	CASTSGTVTETQYF
TRBV10-1	TRBJ2-2	-	-	TGCGCCAGCAGTGGGAACGGATCCTCGATCGGGGAGCTGTTTTTT	CASSGNGSSIGELFF
TRBV9	TRBJ2-3	-	TRBD2	TGTACCAGCAGCCCCACTATAGCGGGAGGGCCAGGAGATACGCAGTATTTT	CTSSPTIAGGPGDTQYF
TRBV28	TRBJ1-5	few	TRBD1	TGTGCCAGCAGCTGGGGACAGGGGCGAATATTAGGCAATCAGCCCCAGCATTTT	CASSWGQGRILGNQPQHF
TRBV28	TRBJ1-6	many	TRBD1	TGTGCCAGCAGTCCATTTGACAGGGGGTATTCACCCCTCCACTTT	CASSPFDRGYSPLHF
TRBV30	TRBJ1-3	-	-	TGTGCCTGGAGTGTACAAGACACCATATATTTT	CAWSVQDTIYF
TRBV11-2	TRBJ2-3	-	TRBD2	TGTGCCAGCAGCTCAAATCTAGCGGGAAGCACAGATACGCAGTATTTT	CASSSNLAGSTDTQYF
TRBV5-1	TRBJ2-7	many	-	TGCGCCAGCTCGATATCGGGCAGGGAGTACGAGCAGTACTTC	CASSISGREYEQYF
TRBV6-1	TRBJ2-1	many	TRBD1	TGTGCCAGCAGTCCTACCGGGACAGGGGACAGGGACAATGAGCAGTTCTTC	CASSPTGTGDRDNEQFF
TRBV11-2	TRBJ2-1	many	-	TGTGCCAGCAGCTACACATTCGTCGATGAGCAGTTCTTC	CASSYTFVDEQFF
TRBV20-1	TRBJ2-1	-	TRBD2	TGCAGTGCTAATGAGGGACTAGCGGATTACAATGAGCAGTTCTTC	CSANEGLADYNEQFF
TRBV20-1	TRBJ2-7	many	TRBD2	TGCAGTGCTAATGGCGCGGGAGGGAAGAGCGGGGGTCTTTACGAGCAGTACTTC	CSANGAGGKSGGLYEQYF
TRBV20-1	TRBJ2-7	many	-	TGCAGTGCCCAATTAAAGGGAGAATGGTACGAGCAGTACTTC	CSAQLKGEWYEQYF
TRBV20-1	TRBJ2-7	many	TRBD1	TGCAGTGCTAGAGACTTGACAGGGGTGTTTTACGAGCAGTACTTC	CSARDLTGVFYEQYF
TRBV5-6	TRBJ2-1	few	TRBD2	TGTGCCAGCAGCCCAGGTGGCCGAGCGGGGTTTTTTTACAATGAGCAGTTCTTC	CASSPGGRAGFFYNEQFF
TRBV20-1	TRBJ1-1	-	-	TGCAGTGCTAGAGCCCGGGACAAAATGAACACTGAAGCTTTCTTT	CSARARDKMNTEAFF
TRBV24-1	TRBJ2-3	-	-	TGTGCCACCAGTGATTTACCCACAGATACGCAGTATTTT	CATSDLPTDTQYF
TRBV5-1	TRBJ2-3	many	-	TGCGCCAGCAGCTTGGACAGCCCATTTATGGATACGCAGTATTTT	CASSLDSPFMDTQYF
TRBV7-3	TRBJ2-2	many	TRBD1	TGTGCCAGCAGCTCGGACAGGGGCGTTGGCACCGGGGAGCTGTTTTTT	CASSSDRGVGTGELFF
TRBV10-3	TRBJ2-1	many	TRBD2	TGTGCCATCAGTGATTTGGGTTCTAGCGGGGGATACAATGAGCAGTTCTTC	CAISDLGSSGGYNEQFF
TRBV28	TRBJ1-1	many	-	TGTGCCAGCAGTTTTGGGGCATCTCTGAACACTGAAGCTTTCTTT	CASSFGASLNTEAFF
TRBV18	TRBJ1-1	many	-	TGTGCCAGCTCACCCGGTAGCGGAACGAACACTGAAGCTTTCTTT	CASSPGSGTNTEAFF
TRBV12-3/TRBV12-4	TRBJ2-7	many	-	TGTGCCAGCAGTTTTAGTTCTAACGAGCAGTACTTC	CASSFSSNEQYF
TRBV7-6	TRBJ2-7	-	TRBD2	TGTGCCAGCAGCTTAACGGCGGGAGGGCCCTCCTACGAGCAGTACTTC	CASSLTAGGPSYEQYF
TRBV20-1	TRBJ2-7	many	TRBD2	TGCAGTGCTAGAGTCCACTCTAGCGGGAGGGCCGAGCAGTACTTC	CSARVHSSGRAEQYF
TRBV12-3/TRBV12-4	TRBJ1-2	many	-	TGTGCCAGCAGTGCGACAGGCTTCGGCTATGGCTACACCTTC	CASSATGFGYGYTF
TRBV28	TRBJ2-2	few	-	TGTGCCAGCAGGGCTGGGGGCGCTGCCGGGGAGCTGTTTTTT	CASRAGGAAGELFF
TRBV10-3	TRBJ2-7	few	-	TGTGCCATCAGTGAGTCCGACGGCTCCTACGAGCAGTACTTC	CAISESDGSYEQYF
TRBV7-3	TRBJ2-3	many	-	TGTGCCAGCAGCTTAACGGGCGCAGATACGCAGTATTTT	CASSLTGADTQYF
TRBV27	TRBJ2-3	few	TRBD1	TGTGCCAGCAGTAAACAGGGGGGCACAGATACGCAGTATTTT	CASSKQGGTDTQYF
TRBV11-2	TRBJ2-3	many	-	TGTGCCAGCAGCTTAGATTATCCCACAGATACGCAGTATTTT	CASSLDYPTDTQYF
TRBV6-1	TRBJ2-7	-	-	TGTGCCAGCAGTGATGCGGCCCCACTAGGGGCGGACCACTCCTACGAGCAGTACTTC	CASSDAAPLGADHSYEQYF
TRBV7-2	TRBJ2-5	many	-	TGTGCCAGCAGCTCGGCGGGGATCCAAGAGACCCAGTACTTC	CASSSAGIQETQYF
TRBV18	TRBJ1-1	many	-	TGTGCCAGCTCAGGAAGTCAAGGATCCGAAGCTTTCTTT	CASSGSQGSEAFF
TRBV7-2	TRBJ2-7	many	TRBD2	TGTGCCAGCAGCTTCACGGGACTAGTCGCCTACGAGCAGTACTTC	CASSFTGLVAYEQYF
TRBV7-8	TRBJ2-1	many	-	TGTGCCAGCAGCTTAGGGGACACCAACTACAATGAGCAGTTCTTC	CASSLGDTNYNEQFF
TRBV19	TRBJ2-5	many	TRBD2	TGTGCCAGTAGTATGACTAGCGGGAGAGAAGAAAGAGAGACCCAGTACTTC	CASSMTSGREERETQYF
TRBV20-1	TRBJ2-7	many	-	TGCAGTGCCCCTTCGGACGTCTACGAGCAGTACTTC	CSAPSDVYEQYF
TRBV6-9	TRBJ2-1	-	TRBD2	TGTGCCAGCAGTTATGGCGGGAGTTTAAATTTTGAGCAGTTCTTC	CASSYGGSLNFEQFF
TRBV7-2	TRBJ1-1	many	TRBD1	TGTGCCAGCAGCTTAGTATCCCAGGGGGGGACTGAAGCTTTCTTT	CASSLVSQGGTEAFF